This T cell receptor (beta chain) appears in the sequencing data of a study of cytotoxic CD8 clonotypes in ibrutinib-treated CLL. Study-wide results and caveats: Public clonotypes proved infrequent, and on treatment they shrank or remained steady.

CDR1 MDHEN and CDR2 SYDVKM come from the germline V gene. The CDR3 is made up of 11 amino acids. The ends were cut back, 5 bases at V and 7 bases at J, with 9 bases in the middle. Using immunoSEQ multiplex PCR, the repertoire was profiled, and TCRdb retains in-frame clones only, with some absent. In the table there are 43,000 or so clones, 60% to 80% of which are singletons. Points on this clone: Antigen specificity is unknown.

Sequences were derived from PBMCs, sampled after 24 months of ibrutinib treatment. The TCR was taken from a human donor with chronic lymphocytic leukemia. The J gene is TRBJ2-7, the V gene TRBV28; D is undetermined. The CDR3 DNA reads TGTGCCAGCAGTCCCTACCTGGAGCAGTACTTC. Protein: CASSPYLEQYF. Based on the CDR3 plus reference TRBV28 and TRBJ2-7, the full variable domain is DVKVTQSSRYLVKRTGEKVFLECVQDMDHENMFWYRQDPGLGLRLIYFSYDVKMKEKGDIPEGYSVSREKKERFSLILESASTNQTSMYLCASSPYLEQYFGPGTRLTVT.